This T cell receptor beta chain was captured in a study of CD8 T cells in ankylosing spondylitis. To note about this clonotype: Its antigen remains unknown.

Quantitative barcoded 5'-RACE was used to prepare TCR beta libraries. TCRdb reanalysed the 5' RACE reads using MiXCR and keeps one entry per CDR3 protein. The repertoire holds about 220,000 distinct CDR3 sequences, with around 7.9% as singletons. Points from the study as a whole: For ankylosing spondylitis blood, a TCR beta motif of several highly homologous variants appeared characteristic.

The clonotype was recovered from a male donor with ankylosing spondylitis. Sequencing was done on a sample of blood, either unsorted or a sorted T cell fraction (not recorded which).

CDR3: CASSVGASGRGEQYF. The CDR3 DNA is TGTGCCAGCAGCGTAGGGGCTAGCGGGAGAGGCGAGCAGTACTTC. The chain is built from TRBV9 and TRBJ2-7; 10 bases are a match to TRBD2. CDR3 length: 15 amino acids. Germline lookup yields CDR1 SGDLS and CDR2 YYNGEE. V lost 0 bases and J lost 6; bases outside the gene matches: 6.